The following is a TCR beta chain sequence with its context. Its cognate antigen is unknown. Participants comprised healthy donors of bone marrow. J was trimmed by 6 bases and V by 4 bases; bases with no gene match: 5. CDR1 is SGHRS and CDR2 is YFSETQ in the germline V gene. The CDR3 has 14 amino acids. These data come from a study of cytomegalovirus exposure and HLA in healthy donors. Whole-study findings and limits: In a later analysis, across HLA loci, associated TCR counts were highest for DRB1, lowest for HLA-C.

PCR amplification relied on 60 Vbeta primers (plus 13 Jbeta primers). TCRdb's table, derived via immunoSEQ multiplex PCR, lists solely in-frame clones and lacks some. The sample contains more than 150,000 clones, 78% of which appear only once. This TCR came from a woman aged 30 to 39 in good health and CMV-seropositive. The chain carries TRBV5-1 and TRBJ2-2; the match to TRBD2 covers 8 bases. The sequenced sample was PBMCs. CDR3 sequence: CASSARLASGELFF. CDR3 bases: TGCGCCAGCAGCGCCCGACTAGCGTCCGGGGAGCTGTTTTTT.